The sequence of this T cell receptor beta chain was determined in a study of T cells in Graves' hyperthyroidism and ophthalmopathy. Each 10 ml fresh peripheral blood draw supplied the PBMCs. Per germline, CDR1 LNHDA and CDR2 SQIVND (reference sequence). Trimming removed 0 bases from V and 0 bases from J; junction bases left unmatched: 2. The CDR3 has 16 residues. This clonotype was counted at least ten times. Antigen specificity is unknown. General study points: Before onset, ophthalmopathy was predicted by the model a median approximately 6.5 months earlier. Most thyroid clonotypes expanded above 0.001 appeared in blood too.

RNA transcripts served as the template for amplifying TCR beta CDR3 regions. HTBI primers drove first-round RT-PCR of the TCR CDR3. One entry per CDR3 protein, called by TCRdb with MiXCR from the multiplex PCR reads. Altogether some 600,000 distinct CDR3 sequences are present, more than 11% being singletons, with the ten largest covering 5.8%. The sequence was obtained from a woman under 40 with Graves' hyperthyroidism that later progressed to Graves' ophthalmopathy. The sequenced material came from blood. The V call is TRBV19, the J call TRBJ2-1; 7 bases align to TRBD1. The CDR3: CASSIEWTGSYNEQFF. CDR3 bases: TGTGCCAGTAGTATAGAATGGACAGGCTCCTACAATGAGCAGTTCTTC. Looking up the rest from reference TRBV19 and TRBJ2-1 gives the full variable domain: DGGITQSPKYLFRKEGQNVTLSCEQNLNHDAMYWYRQDPGQGLRLIYYSQIVNDFQKGDIAEGYSVSREKKESFPLTVTSAQKNPTAFYLCASSIEWTGSYNEQFFGPGTRLTVL.